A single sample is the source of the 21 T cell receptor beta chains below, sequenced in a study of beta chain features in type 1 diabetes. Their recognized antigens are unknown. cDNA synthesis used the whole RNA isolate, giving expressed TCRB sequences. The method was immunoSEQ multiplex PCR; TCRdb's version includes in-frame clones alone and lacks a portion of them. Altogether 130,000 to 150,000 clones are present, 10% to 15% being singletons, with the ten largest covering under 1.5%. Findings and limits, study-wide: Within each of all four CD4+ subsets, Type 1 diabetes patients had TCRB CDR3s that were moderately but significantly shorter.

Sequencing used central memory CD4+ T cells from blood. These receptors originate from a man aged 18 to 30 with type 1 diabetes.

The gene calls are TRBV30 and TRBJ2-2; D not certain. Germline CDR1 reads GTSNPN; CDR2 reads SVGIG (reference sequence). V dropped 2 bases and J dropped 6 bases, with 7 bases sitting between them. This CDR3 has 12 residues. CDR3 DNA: TGTGCCTGGAGTACCCAGGCCGGGGAGCTGTTTTTT. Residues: CAWSTQAGELFF.

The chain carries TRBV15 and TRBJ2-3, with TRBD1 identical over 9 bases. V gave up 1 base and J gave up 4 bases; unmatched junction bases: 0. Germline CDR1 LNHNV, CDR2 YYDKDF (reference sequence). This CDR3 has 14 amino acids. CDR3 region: CATSRGQGADTQYF. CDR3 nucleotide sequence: TGTGCCACCAGCAGAGGACAGGGGGCAGATACGCAGTATTTT.

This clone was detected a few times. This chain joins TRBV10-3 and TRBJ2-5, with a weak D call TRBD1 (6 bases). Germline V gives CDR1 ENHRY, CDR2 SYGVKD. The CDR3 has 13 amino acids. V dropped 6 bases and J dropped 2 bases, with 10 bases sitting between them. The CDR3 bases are TGTGCCATCAGCTGGACAGAGCAAGAGACCCAGTACTTC. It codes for CAISWTEQETQYF.

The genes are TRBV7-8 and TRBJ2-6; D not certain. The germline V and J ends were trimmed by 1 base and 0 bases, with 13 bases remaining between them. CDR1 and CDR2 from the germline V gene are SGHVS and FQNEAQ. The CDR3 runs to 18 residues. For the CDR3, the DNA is TGTGCCAGCAGCTTAGGAAAGAAGAAAATCTCTGGGGCCAACGTCCTGACTTTC. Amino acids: CASSLGKKKISGANVLTF. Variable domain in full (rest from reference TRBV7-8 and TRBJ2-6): GAGVSQSPRYKVAKRGQDVALRCDPISGHVSLFWYQQALGQGPEFLTYFQNEAQLDKSGLPSDRFFAERPEGSVSTLKIQRTQQEDSAVYLCASSLGKKKISGANVLTFGAGSRLTVL.

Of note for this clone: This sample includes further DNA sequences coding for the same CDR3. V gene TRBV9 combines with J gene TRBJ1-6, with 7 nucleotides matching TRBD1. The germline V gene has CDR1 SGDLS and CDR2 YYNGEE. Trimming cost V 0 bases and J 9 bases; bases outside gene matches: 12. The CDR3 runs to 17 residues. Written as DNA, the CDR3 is TGTGCCAGCAGCGTAGTCGGTATTGGGGCAGGGGGTTCACCCCTCCACTTT. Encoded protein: CASSVVGIGAGGSPLHF.

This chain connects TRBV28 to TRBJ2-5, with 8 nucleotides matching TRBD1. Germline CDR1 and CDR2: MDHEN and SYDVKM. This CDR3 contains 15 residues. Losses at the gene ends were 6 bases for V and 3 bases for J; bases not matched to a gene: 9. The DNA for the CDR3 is TGTGCCAGCAGCTTGACAGGGGTTGGAGAAGAGACCCAGTACTTC. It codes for CASSLTGVGEETQYF.

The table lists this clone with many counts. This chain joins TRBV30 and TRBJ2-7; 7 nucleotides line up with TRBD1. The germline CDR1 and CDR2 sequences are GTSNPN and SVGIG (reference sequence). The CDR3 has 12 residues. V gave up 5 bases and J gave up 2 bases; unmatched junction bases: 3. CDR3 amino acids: CAWQGDPYEQYF. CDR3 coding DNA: TGTGCCTGGCAGGGGGATCCCTACGAGCAGTACTTC.

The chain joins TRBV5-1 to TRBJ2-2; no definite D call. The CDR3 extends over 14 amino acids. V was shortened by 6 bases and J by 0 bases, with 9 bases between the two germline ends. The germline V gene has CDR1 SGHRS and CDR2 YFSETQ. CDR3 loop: CASKQTPNTGELFF. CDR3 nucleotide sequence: TGCGCCAGCAAACAGACTCCGAACACCGGGGAGCTGTTTTTT.

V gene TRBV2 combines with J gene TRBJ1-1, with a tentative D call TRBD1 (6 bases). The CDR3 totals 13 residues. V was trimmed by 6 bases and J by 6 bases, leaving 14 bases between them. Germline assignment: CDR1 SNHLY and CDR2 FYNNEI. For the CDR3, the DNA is TGTGCCAGCAGCGCACAGGGAGAGGCTGAAGCTTTCTTT. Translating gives CASSAQGEAEAFF.

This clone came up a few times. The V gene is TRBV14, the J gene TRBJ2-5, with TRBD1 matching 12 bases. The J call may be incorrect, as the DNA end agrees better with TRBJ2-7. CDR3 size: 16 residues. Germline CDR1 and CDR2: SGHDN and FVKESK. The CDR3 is CASSLRPGQGADEQYF. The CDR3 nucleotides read TGTGCCAGCAGCCTCAGGCCGGGACAGGGGGCTGACGAGCAGTACTTC.

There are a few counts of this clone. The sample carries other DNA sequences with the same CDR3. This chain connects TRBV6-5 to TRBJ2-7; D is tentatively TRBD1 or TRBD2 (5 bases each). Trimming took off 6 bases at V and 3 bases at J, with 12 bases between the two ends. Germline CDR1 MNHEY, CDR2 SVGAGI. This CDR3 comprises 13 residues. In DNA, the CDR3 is TGTGCCAGCAGCCGGGACCCTGACTACGAGCAGTACTTC. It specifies CASSRDPDYEQYF.

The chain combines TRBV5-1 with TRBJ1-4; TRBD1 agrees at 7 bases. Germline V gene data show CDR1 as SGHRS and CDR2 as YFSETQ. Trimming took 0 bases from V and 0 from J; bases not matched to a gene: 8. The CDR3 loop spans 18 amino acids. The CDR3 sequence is CASSLGQGGTATNEKLFF. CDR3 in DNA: TGCGCCAGCAGCTTGGGACAGGGAGGGACAGCAACTAATGAAAAACTGTTTTTT. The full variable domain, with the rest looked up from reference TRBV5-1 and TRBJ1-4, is KAGVTQTPRYLIKTRGQQVTLSCSPISGHRSVSWYQQTPGQGLQFLFEYFSETQRNKGNFPGRFSGRQFSNSRSEMNVSTLELGDSALYLCASSLGQGGTATNEKLFFGSGTQLSVL.

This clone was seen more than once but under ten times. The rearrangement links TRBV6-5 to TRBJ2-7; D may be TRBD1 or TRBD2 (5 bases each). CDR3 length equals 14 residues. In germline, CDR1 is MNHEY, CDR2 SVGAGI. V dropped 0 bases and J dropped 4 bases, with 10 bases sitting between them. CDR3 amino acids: CASSYSRGPYEQYF. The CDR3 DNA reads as TGTGCCAGCAGTTACTCGAGGGGCCCGTACGAGCAGTACTTC.

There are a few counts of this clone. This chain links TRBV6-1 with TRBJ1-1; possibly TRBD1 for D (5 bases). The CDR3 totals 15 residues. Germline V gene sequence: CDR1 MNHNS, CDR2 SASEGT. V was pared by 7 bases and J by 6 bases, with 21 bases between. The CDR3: CASTRDRTGVSEAFF. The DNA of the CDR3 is TGTGCCAGCACCAGGGACCGAACGGGCGTCTCTGAAGCTTTCTTT.

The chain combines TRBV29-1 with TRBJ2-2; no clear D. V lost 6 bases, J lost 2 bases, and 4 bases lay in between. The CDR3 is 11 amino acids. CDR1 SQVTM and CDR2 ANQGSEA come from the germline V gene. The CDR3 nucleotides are TGCAGCGTCTTAAACACCGGGGAGCTGTTTTTT. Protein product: CSVLNTGELFF.

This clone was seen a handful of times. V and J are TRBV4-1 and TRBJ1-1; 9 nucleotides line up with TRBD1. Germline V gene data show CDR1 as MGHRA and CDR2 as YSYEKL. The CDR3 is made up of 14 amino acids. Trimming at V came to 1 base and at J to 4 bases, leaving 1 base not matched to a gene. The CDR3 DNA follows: TGCGCCAGCAGCCAAGCGACAGGGGGCACTGAAGCTTTCTTT. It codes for CASSQATGGTEAFF.

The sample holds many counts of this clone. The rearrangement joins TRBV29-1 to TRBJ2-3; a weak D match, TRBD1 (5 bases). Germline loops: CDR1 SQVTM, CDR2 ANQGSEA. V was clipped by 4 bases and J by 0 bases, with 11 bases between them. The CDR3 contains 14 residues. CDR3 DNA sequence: TGCAGCGTTGTGGGGCAGGCTAGCACAGATACGCAGTATTTT. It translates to CSVVGQASTDTQYF.

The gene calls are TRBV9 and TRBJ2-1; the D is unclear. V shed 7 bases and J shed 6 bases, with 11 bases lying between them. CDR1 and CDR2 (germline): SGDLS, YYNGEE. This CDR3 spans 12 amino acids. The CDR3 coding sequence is TGTGCCAGCGTTGGTTTGGGCAATGAGCAGTTCTTC. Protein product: CASVGLGNEQFF.

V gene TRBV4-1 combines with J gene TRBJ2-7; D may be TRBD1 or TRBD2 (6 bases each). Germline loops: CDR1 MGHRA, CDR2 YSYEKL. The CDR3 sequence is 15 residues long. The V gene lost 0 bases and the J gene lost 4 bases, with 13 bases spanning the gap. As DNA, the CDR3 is TGCGCCAGCAGCCAAGATGTCGTAGGGGGGTACGAGCAGTACTTC. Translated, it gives CASSQDVVGGYEQYF.

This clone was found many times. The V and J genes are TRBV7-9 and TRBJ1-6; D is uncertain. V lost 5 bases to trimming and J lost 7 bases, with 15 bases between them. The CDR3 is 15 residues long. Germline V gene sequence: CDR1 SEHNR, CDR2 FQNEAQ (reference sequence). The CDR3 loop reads CASSRGPGLNSPLHF. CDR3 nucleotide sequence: TGTGCCAGCAGCCGCGGCCCGGGGTTGAATTCACCCCTCCACTTT.

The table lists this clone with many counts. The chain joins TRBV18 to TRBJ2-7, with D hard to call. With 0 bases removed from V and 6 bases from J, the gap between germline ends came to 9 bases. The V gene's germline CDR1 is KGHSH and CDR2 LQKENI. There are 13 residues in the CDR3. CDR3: CASSPPSVSEQYF. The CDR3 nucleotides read TGTGCCAGCTCACCACCGTCCGTGAGCGAGCAGTACTTC.